Listed below are T cell receptor beta chains from one sample, sequenced in a study of T cell responses to AZD1222 COVID-19 vaccine. Sequencing used immunoSEQ multiplex PCR; TCRdb keeps in-frame clones, though not all of them. Of about 130,000 clones listed, over 75% were seen once; the top ten hold around 8%. The sample in question was peripheral blood, obtained on day 0 of AZD1222 vaccination. The receptors originated from an adult in good health. CDR3s include the opening cysteine and the closing phenylalanine or tryptophan. A D gene is named only where the DNA matches it firmly. The size field is filled for only some rows; it gives once, few, many or a size class.

CDR3 DNA | CDR3 protein | J gene | V gene | clone size | D gene
TGTGCCAGCAGTCTGACAGACGCCTATAATTCACCCCTCCACTTT | CASSLTDAYNSPLHF | TRBJ1-6 | TRBV2 | - | -
TGTGCCAGCAGTTTCGAAGGGGGCATCTATGGCTACACCTTC | CASSFEGGIYGYTF | TRBJ1-2 | TRBV28 | - | TRBD1
TGTGCCAGCACCCCACAAGGCAACTTAATAATTTCACCCCTCCACTTT | CASTPQGNLIISPLHF | TRBJ1-6 | TRBV6-6 | - | -
TGTGCCAGCAGCTTAGGGACAGGGGGACCATATAGCAATCAGCCCCAGCATTTT | CASSLGTGGPYSNQPQHF | TRBJ1-5 | TRBV7-8 | - | TRBD1
TGTGCCAGCTCACAGCGCCTGGACAGGGACTATGGCTACACCTTC | CASSQRLDRDYGYTF | TRBJ1-2 | TRBV18 | - | TRBD1
TGCGCCAGCAGCCAAGATAACAGGGGGCTCTATGGCTACACCTTC | CASSQDNRGLYGYTF | TRBJ1-2 | TRBV4-1 | - | TRBD1
TGTGCCAGTAGTATGGATGGAGCACGGGGCTACACCTTC | CASSMDGARGYTF | TRBJ1-2 | TRBV19 | - | -
TGTGCCAGCAGGACAGATAATGAAAAACTGTTTTTT | CASRTDNEKLFF | TRBJ1-4 | TRBV2 | - | -
TGTGCCAGCAGTCCGTTTGGAACTAATGAAAAACTGTTTTTT | CASSPFGTNEKLFF | TRBJ1-4 | TRBV2 | - | -
TGTGCCAGCGGAGAAGGACAGGGATCGAACTATGGCTACACCTTC | CASGEGQGSNYGYTF | TRBJ1-2 | TRBV25-1 | - | TRBD1
TGTGCCAGCAGCCTTCGGACTAGCGGGGAGCTCCACTTC | CASSLRTSGELHF | TRBJ2-7 | TRBV3-1/TRBV3-2 | - | TRBD2
TGTGCCAGTAGTATTGTGGGACAGCTTAATGAAAAACTGTTTTTT | CASSIVGQLNEKLFF | TRBJ1-4 | TRBV19 | - | TRBD1
TGTGCCAGCAGCCAATCGCCTTTCGATACGCAGTATTTT | CASSQSPFDTQYF | TRBJ2-3 | TRBV4-2 | - | -
TGTGCCAGCAGCCCGCGGCCAGAAAAATACTCTGGAAACACCATATATTTT | CASSPRPEKYSGNTIYF | TRBJ1-3 | TRBV11-3 | - | -
TGCGCCAGCAGCCTGCCCGGGACTAGCGGGATAGGTAGCACAGATACGCAGTATTTT | CASSLPGTSGIGSTDTQYF | TRBJ2-3 | TRBV5-1 | once | TRBD2
TGTGCCAGCAGTCGAGCGGGGGGACCCGGGGAGCTGTTTTTT | CASSRAGGPGELFF | TRBJ2-2 | TRBV28 | few | TRBD2
TGTGCCAGCAGCTCCGACTCTTGGGAGCAGTACTTC | CASSSDSWEQYF | TRBJ2-7 | TRBV7-9 | - | -
TGTGCCAGCAGATTGGCAGGGGCCGCCTATGGCTACACCTTC | CASRLAGAAYGYTF | TRBJ1-2 | TRBV27 | - | -
TGCAGCGTTTTACCCCAATCCCAAGAGACCCAGTACTTC | CSVLPQSQETQYF | TRBJ2-5 | TRBV29-1 | - | -
TGTGCCAGCAGCCAAGTTGGGAGTTTCAATGAGCAGTTCTTC | CASSQVGSFNEQFF | TRBJ2-1 | TRBV4-2 | - | -
TGTGCCAGCAGCCCTCAGGCCACCATCTATGGCTACACCTTC | CASSPQATIYGYTF | TRBJ1-2 | TRBV14 | - | -
TGTGCCTGGAGTGTCTCGTATCGATTTGGAATCGGCTATGGCTACACCTTC | CAWSVSYRFGIGYGYTF | TRBJ1-2 | TRBV30 | once | -
TGTGCCAGCAGCTCGAAGGGAGGCACTGAAGCTTTCTTT | CASSSKGGTEAFF | TRBJ1-1 | TRBV7-9 | - | -
TGTGCCTGGGATCCGGGGGCAGGAAACACCATATATTTT | CAWDPGAGNTIYF | TRBJ1-3 | TRBV30 | - | -
TGTGCCAGCAGCGTAGCGTGGGGCGGGACTGAAGCTTTCTTT | CASSVAWGGTEAFF | TRBJ1-1 | TRBV9 | - | -
TGTGCCAGCAGCGACGTAGTTCGTTCACCCCTCCACTTT | CASSDVVRSPLHF | TRBJ1-6 | TRBV7-2 | - | -
TGCGCCAGCCATGGAGGGAATCAGCCCCAGCATTTT | CASHGGNQPQHF | TRBJ1-5 | TRBV10-2 | - | -